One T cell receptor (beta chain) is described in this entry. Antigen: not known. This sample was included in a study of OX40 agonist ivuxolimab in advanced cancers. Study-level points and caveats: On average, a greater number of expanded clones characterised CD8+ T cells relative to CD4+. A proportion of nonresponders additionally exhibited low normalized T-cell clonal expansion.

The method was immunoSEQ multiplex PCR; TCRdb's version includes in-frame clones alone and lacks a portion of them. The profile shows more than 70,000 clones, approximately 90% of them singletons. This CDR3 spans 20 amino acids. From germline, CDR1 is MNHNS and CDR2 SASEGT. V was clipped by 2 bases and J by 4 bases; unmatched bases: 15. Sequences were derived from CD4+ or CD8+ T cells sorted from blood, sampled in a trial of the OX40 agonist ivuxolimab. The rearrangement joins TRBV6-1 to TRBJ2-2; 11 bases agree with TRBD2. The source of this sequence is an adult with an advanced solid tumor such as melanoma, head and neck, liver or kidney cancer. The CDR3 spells CASSELGIAGGPRGTGELFF. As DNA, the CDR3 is TGTGCCAGCAGTGAACTAGGGATAGCGGGAGGGCCGAGGGGCACCGGGGAGCTGTTTTTT.